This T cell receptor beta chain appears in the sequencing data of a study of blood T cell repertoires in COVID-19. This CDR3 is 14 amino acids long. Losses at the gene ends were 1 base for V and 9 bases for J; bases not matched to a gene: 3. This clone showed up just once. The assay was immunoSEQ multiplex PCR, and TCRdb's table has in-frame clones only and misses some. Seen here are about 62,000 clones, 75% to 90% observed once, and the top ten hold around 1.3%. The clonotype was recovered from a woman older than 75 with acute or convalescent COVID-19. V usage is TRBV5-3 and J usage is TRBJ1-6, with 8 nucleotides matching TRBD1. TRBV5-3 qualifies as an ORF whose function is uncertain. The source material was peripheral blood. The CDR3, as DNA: TGTGCCAGAAGCTTGACAGGGGGTGCTTCACCCCTCCACTTT. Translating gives CARSLTGGASPLHF.